This TCR beta chain was found in a study of OX40 agonist ivuxolimab in advanced cancers. Whole-study context: As their treatment, patients were administered ivuxolimab, an agonistic anti-OX40 (CD134) antibody. The dose-escalation cohort had hepatocellular carcinoma, melanoma, renal cell or head and neck cancer. The eligibility criteria allowed prior anti-PD-1, anti-PD-L1 or anti-CTLA-4 therapy, and around 40% had some. General study findings and limits: Among patients with partial responses at 0.1-3.0 mg/kg, clonal expansion was among the lowest.

The CDR3 totals 14 residues. Germline V gene data show CDR1 as SGHRS and CDR2 as YFSETQ. V was trimmed by 0 bases and J by 3 bases, leaving 10 bases between them. This table comes from immunoSEQ multiplex PCR, and its TCRdb copy is limited to in-frame clones, with some not included. The sample has tens of thousands of clones, more than 75% seen once; the top ten hold 11% to 15%. This clone has a handful of counts. Its antigen is not identified. This specimen was CD4+ or CD8+ T cells sorted from blood, taken in a trial of the OX40 agonist ivuxolimab. This TCR was sampled from an adult with an advanced solid tumor such as melanoma, head and neck, liver or kidney cancer. The chain is built from TRBV5-1 and TRBJ2-7; D unresolved. DNA of the CDR3: TGCGCCAGCAGCTTGGCACCCGAAGTCTACGAGCAGTACTTC. It encodes CASSLAPEVYEQYF. Variable domain in full (rest from reference TRBV5-1 and TRBJ2-7): KAGVTQTPRYLIKTRGQQVTLSCSPISGHRSVSWYQQTPGQGLQFLFEYFSETQRNKGNFPGRFSGRQFSNSRSEMNVSTLELGDSALYLCASSLAPEVYEQYFGPGTRLTVT.